This T cell receptor beta chain appears in the sequencing data of a study of T cell responses to AZD1222 COVID-19 vaccine. Germline V gives CDR1 MNHNS, CDR2 SASEGT. The CDR3 sequence is 14 residues long. V was cut by 3 bases and J by 1 base, with 9 bases left in between. The table came from immunoSEQ multiplex PCR; TCRdb's copy has only in-frame clones and leaves some out. Of about 150,000 clones in the sample, roughly nine tenths are singletons; the top ten hold around 1.2%. This chain uses TRBV6-1 with TRBJ1-1; D might be TRBD1 (6 bases). The receptor's source is an adult who received the AZD1222 COVID-19 vaccine. The specimen was peripheral blood, collected 28 days after the second AZD1222 dose. The CDR3 region has the DNA TGTGCCAGCAGTGATCGGGGGGCGAACACTGAAGCTTTCTTT. Its protein product is CASSDRGANTEAFF.